The T cell receptor (beta chain) under discussion was sequenced for a study of shared clonotypes between healthy human individuals (dated by TCRdb to 2019 to 2021). About the full investigation: Two women and a few men aged 18 to 49 years were included in the cohort. Per donor, three plates each were used for CD4 naive and CD4 memory, two for CD8 naive, and one for CD8 memory. To increase sequencing depth and limit assay-specific biases, different laboratories used diverse techniques to prepare libraries and sequence TCR repertoires. Blood TCR repertoires of about five healthy adults were deeply sequenced to estimate repertoire size and the extent of clonotype sharing between individuals. Per donor, leukapheresis produced somewhere between about 0.94 and 8.9 billion PBMCs. Results the study describes overall, beyond this receptor: Higher generation probabilities were observed for clonotypes shared by all four sorted-subset donors than for non-shared clonotypes. Pairwise subsampling indicated that sequencing depth was expected to affect the degree of clonotype sharing among donors. The small number of donors limited the genetic and exposure-history diversity represented. Sampling was limited to blood, and TCR repertoires in tissue likely differ from TCR repertoires in blood. Naive subsets generally had larger estimated clonotype richness than memory subsets. Rarefaction of sorted-subset datasets indicated incomplete sequencing despite the large sequencing depth. Sharing across a handful of donors was observed for roughly 5% of naive CD4, about 4% of naive CD8, 2.3% of memory CD4, and approximately 0.41% of memory CD8 clonotypes.

TCR CDR3 regions were amplified from genomic DNA by multiplex PCR using the deep immunoSEQ assay. Genomic DNA extracted from each cell subset was distributed evenly over all wells of several immunoSEQ 96-well plates, and each plate served as one replicate. For sorted subsets, around 0.2 ug genomic DNA, equal to tens of thousands of T cell genomes, was loaded into each replicate PCR. Purified libraries were measured with a Qubit 3.0 fluorometer, size-checked on a Bioanalyzer 2100, and measured again with the KAPA Library Quantification kit. Every immunoSEQ 96-well plate was sequenced on a dedicated single-read 150-cycle Illumina NextSeq 550 flow cell. Per the source publication's procedure: Because the immunoSEQ output included only junctional sequences and no quality scores, the filtering could not be the same as the filtering used for full-length reads. Sequences were annotated with PyIR, a Python wrapper for IgBLAST v1.9, and V/J genes and CDR3 were assigned using IMGT germline references. Reads were filtered out if the reads had weak V/J assignments (E-value above 1e-6), no CDR3, stop codons, out-of-frame junctions, or ambiguous translated residues. V3J clonotypes were defined as sequences sharing an identical inferred V gene, J gene, and CDR3 amino acid sequence. Percentage overlap between repertoires was computed as shared unique clonotypes divided by the size of the smaller repertoire. RTK rarefaction, the Chao1 estimator, and Recon v2.1 estimates of unobserved clonotypes were used to assess repertoire richness. OLGA was used to compute generation probabilities for all TCRbeta clonotypes that the gDNA method yielded from a handful of donors. The table comes from immuneACCESS by way of TCRdb, which keeps in-frame sequences with V and J called. Part of the clones is missing from these tables; in studies checked, under half for an unresolved V gene and the rest for unknown reasons. Clone size and the V and J calls come from that table; the DNA yielded D and trimming. The sample records 650,000 to 700,000 clones, around 90% of which are singletons. 30% to 40% of the sample is in the top ten clones.

The donors were healthy, HIV-negative adults with no recently reported acute infections or vaccinations. Only Caucasian adults living in Nashville, Tennessee, USA were represented among the donors. CD8 memory samples consisted of magnetically selected CD45RO+ cells combined with CCR7-negative CD45RA+ effector memory (TemRA) cells. After blood collection by leukapheresis, PBMCs were isolated using Ficoll-Histopaque density gradient centrifugation and then cryopreserved in the vapor phase of liquid nitrogen. Analytical flow cytometry was used to check the purity and quantity of every magnetically sorted T cell population. Genomic DNA was isolated from each sorted fraction and quantified by UV absorbance on a Nanodrop 2000c. The CDR3 covers 16 residues, taking in both the cysteine and the phenylalanine. The retained sequence is limited to the CDR3, 48 bases, with the frame set at the first base. The germline V end is reduced by 3 bases and the J end by 0 bases; junction bases left unmatched: 8. The germline V gene gives CDR1 as SGDLS and CDR2 as YYNGEE.

Of note for this clone: Its antigen specificity is not known. No base qualities exist here, and no much larger clone lies one base off it.

The TCR sequence derives from a man younger than 30 in good health. Some clones in this sample may be carry-over from other donors' samples. Recombination joined TRBV9 with TRBJ2-5; 7 bases in the junction line up with TRBD1. Sequenced: memory CD8+ T cells from PBMCs. Per the publication, the cell subset or site label means: CD45RO+ cells pooled with CCR7-negative TemRA cells. The DNA sequence is TGTGCCAGCAGCGAGGGGACAGTACCACACCAAGAGACCCAGTACTTC. Protein translation: CASSEGTVPHQETQYF. Joined to the reference TRBV9 and TRBJ2-5 proteins, this CDR3 gives the full variable domain: DSGVTQTPKHLITATGQRVTLRCSPRSGDLSVYWYQQSLDQGLQFLIQYYNGEERAKGNILERFSAQQFPDLHSELNLSSLELGDSALYFCASSEGTVPHQETQYFGPGTRLLVL.